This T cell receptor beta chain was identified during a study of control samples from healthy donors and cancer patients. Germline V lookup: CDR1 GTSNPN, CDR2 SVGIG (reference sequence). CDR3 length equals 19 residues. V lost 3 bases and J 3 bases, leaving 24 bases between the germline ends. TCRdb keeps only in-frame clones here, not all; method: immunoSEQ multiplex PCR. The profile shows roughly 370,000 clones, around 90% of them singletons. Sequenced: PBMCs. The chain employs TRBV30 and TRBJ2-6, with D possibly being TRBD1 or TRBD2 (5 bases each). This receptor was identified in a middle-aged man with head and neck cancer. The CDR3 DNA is TGTGCCTGGAGGGGGGACGGTCGTTTCGATAACCGTGGGGCCAACGTCCTGACTTTC. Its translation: CAWRGDGRFDNRGANVLTF.